Sequencing of this TCR beta chain was carried out in a study of post-analysis software for immune sequencing data. General study points: Controls showed lower frequencies than patients for four to six TRBV segments, and TRBV5-6, TRBV5-1 and TRBV20-1 were among these. Controls significantly exceeded multiple sclerosis patients in normalized Chao1 diversity.

Germline V gives CDR1 MDHEN, CDR2 SYDVKM. The junction had 11 bases not matched to a gene; V was cut back by 7 bases and J by 10 bases. There are 14 residues in the CDR3. Note on this clonotype: Its antigen is not identified.

Unique molecular identifiers were built into the TCR beta cDNA libraries. Between about 1 and 11 million T cells gave rise to some 470,000 cDNA molecules. TCRdb reanalysed the PCR reads using MiXCR and keeps one entry per CDR3 protein. Found here are about 540,000 distinct CDR3 sequences, under 40% of them singletons; the top ten hold around 6.1%. The receptor's source is a girl between 2 and 17 years old with multiple sclerosis. Source material: blood. The chain recombines TRBV28 with TRBJ2-1, with 9 bases matching TRBD1. The CDR3 here is CASKGQGGFNEQFF. The CDR3, as DNA: TGTGCCAGCAAGGGACAGGGTGGTTTCAACGAGCAGTTCTTC.